Given below is one TCR beta chain in context. Its antigen is as yet unknown. The V gene's germline CDR1 is GTSNPN and CDR2 SVGIG (reference sequence). The CDR3 totals 16 residues. V was pared by 2 bases and J by 2 bases, with 7 bases of the junction left unmatched. These data come from a study of cytomegalovirus exposure and HLA in healthy donors. Notes on the study in general: Most sequenced TCRs were rare (though some public TCRs occurred in many donors). A later look showed TCR association rates differing by HLA locus, highest for DRB1 and lowest for HLA-C. Clonal expansion, a later analysis showed, was greater in HLA-associated TCR beta chains than in equally common others. A later analysis linked a missense DCLRE1C variant to TCR beta V- and J-gene trimming.

The primer mix had 60 Vbeta and 13 Jbeta primers. Repertoires were generated with immunoSEQ multiplex PCR, while TCRdb's copy carries only in-frame clones and drops some. The data show 40,000 to 45,000 clones, about 47% seen once. The chain joins TRBV30 to TRBJ2-2, with TRBD1 matching 8 bases. The TCR comes from a human donor in good health. Specimen: PBMCs. CDR3 sequence reads: CAWSPWTGLNTGELFF. The CDR3 DNA reads as TGTGCCTGGAGTCCTTGGACAGGGCTCAACACCGGGGAGCTGTTTTTT.